This TCR beta chain emerged from a study of T cell changes during pregnancy in multiple sclerosis. The CDR3 contains 15 residues. The trim removed 4 bases at V and 6 bases at J, leaving 4 bases unmatched. The germline V gene encodes CDR1 MGHRA and CDR2 YSYEKL. Method: immunoSEQ multiplex PCR; TCRdb's copy keeps in-frame clones and lacks some. The sample shows more than 85,000 clones, around 93% of them seen only once. This chain uses TRBV4-1 with TRBJ2-2, with 11 bases matching TRBD2. Sequenced here: peripheral blood, sampled in the third trimester of pregnancy. This TCR was recovered from a female donor in good health, enrolled as a control in a pregnancy study. CDR3 in DNA: TGCGCCAGCAGCCGGGTAGCGGGAGGGGCCGGGGAGCTGTTTTTT. This sequence encodes CASSRVAGGAGELFF.